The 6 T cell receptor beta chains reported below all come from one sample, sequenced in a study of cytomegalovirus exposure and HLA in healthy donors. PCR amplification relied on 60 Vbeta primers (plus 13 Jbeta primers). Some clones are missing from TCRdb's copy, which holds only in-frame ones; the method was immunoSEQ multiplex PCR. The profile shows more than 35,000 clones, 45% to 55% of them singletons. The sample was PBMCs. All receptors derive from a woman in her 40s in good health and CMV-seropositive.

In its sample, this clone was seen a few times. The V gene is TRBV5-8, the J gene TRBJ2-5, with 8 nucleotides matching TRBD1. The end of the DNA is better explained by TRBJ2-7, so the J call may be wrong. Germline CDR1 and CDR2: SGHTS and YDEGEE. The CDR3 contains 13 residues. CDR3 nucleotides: TGTGCCAGCAGCTTACAGGGGGCCTACGAGCAGTACTTC. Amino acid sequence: CASSLQGAYEQYF.

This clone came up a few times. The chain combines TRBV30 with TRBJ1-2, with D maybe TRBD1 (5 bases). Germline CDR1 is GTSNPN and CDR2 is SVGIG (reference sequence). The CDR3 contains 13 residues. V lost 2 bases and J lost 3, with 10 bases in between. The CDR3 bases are TGTGCCTGGAGTAGACAGCCTGACTATGGCTACACCTTC. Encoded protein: CAWSRQPDYGYTF.

CDR3 sequence reads: CASSALAGGADTQYF. The CDR3 nucleotides read TGTGCCAGCAGTGCACTAGCGGGGGGAGCAGATACGCAGTATTTT. This sequence joins TRBV6-4 and TRBJ2-3, with 12 nucleotides matching TRBD2. Germline V gives CDR1 MRHNA, CDR2 SNTAGT. This CDR3 is built from 15 residues. The V and J ends lost 4 bases and 4 bases, in that order; junction bases with no gene match: 3.

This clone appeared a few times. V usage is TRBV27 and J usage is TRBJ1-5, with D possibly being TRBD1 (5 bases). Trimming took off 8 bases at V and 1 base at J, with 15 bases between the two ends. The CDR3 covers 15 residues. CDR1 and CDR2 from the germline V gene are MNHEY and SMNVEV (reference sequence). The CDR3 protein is CASGMGGTSNQPQHF. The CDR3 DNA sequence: TGTGCCAGCGGGATGGGGGGGACGAGCAATCAGCCCCAGCATTTT.

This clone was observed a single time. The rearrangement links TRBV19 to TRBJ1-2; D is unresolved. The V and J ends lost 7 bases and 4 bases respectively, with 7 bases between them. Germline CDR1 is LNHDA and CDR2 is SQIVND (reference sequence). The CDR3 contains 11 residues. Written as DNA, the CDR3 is TGTGCCAGTAATGAGGGCTATGGCTACACCTTC. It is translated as CASNEGYGYTF.

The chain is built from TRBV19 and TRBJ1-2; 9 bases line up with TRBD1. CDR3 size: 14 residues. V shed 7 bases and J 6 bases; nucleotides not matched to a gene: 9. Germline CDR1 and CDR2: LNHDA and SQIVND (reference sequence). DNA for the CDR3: TGTGCCAGTACCCCCCGACAGGGGGGCCATGGCTACACCTTC. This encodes CASTPRQGGHGYTF.